Sequencing of this T cell receptor beta chain was carried out in a study of T cell responses to AZD1222 COVID-19 vaccine. Germline V gene sequence: CDR1 SGHRS, CDR2 YFSETQ. There are 14 residues in the CDR3. V lost 0 bases, J lost 1 base, and 7 bases lay in between. Produced via immunoSEQ multiplex PCR; TCRdb's table is partial and in-frame only. The table has over 110,000 clones, almost 90% seen once. Second-dose timings of about 4 or about 12 weeks were pooled. For this clone: Its antigen is still unknown.

Study results and limitations: Spike-specific TCR breadth and depth went up after people got two AZD1222 doses.

V and J are TRBV5-1 and TRBJ1-1, with D unclear. The material was peripheral blood, obtained 28 days after the second AZD1222 dose. The TCR originated in an adult who received the AZD1222 COVID-19 vaccine. CDR3 coding DNA: TGCGCCAGCAGCTTGGCGTGGGAGAACACTGAAGCTTTCTTT. Amino acids: CASSLAWENTEAFF.